Below are 21 T cell receptor beta chains sequenced from a single sample in a study of OX40 agonist ivuxolimab in advanced cancers. Profiling relied on immunoSEQ multiplex PCR, and the TCRdb table lists in-frame clones only, not all of them. The sample lists 52,000 or so clones; about 85% were seen once. The sequences come from CD4+ or CD8+ T cells sorted from blood, collected in a trial of the OX40 agonist ivuxolimab. Source of these receptors: an adult with an advanced solid tumor such as melanoma, head and neck, liver or kidney cancer.

This sequence joins TRBV4-1 and TRBJ1-2, with 10 positions matching TRBD1. Germline loops: CDR1 MGHRA, CDR2 YSYEKL. V dropped 1 base and J dropped 2; count of bases not matched to a gene: 7. CDR3 length: 17 amino acids. CDR3 sequence (DNA): TGCGCCAGCAGCCAAGGTGGTTGGGACAGGGGAAACTATGGCTACACCTTC. As protein: CASSQGGWDRGNYGYTF.

As concerns this clone: The CDR3 end shows no conserved phenylalanine or tryptophan, and so a read error is likely. Because the CDR3's place on the DNA is in doubt, the DNA is left out and the CDR3 is given as listed by TCRdb. The chain combines TRBV7-9 with TRBJ2-7; the listed D gene, TRBD1, was not tested against the DNA. The CDR3 region is 10 residues in length, termini included. Germline loops: CDR1 SEHNR, CDR2 FQNEAQ (reference sequence). The CDR3: CASSHPQETL.

The V and J genes are TRBV6-5 and TRBJ2-5, with a weak D call TRBD2 (5 bases). From germline, CDR1 is MNHEY and CDR2 SVGAGI. The ends were cut back, 2 bases at V and 5 bases at J, with 12 bases in the middle. The CDR3 runs to 14 residues. The CDR3 reads CASSYERGKETQYF. The CDR3 DNA reads as TGTGCCAGCAGTTACGAACGGGGAAAGGAGACCCAGTACTTC.

V gene TRBV7-2 combines with J gene TRBJ2-5; 8 nucleotides line up with TRBD2. From germline, CDR1 is SGHTA and CDR2 FQGNSA. CDR3 length: 17 amino acids. J was trimmed by 4 bases and V by 5 bases; bases with no gene match: 15. This chain's CDR3 is CASSPFSGRARGETQYF. The DNA of the CDR3 is TGTGCCAGCAGCCCTTTTTCCGGGAGGGCCAGGGGAGAGACCCAGTACTTC.

CDR3: CASTPGVTRQETQYF. For the CDR3, the DNA is TGTGCCAGCACCCCCGGCGTGACTAGACAAGAGACCCAGTACTTC. The genes are TRBV6-6 and TRBJ2-5; D is perhaps TRBD2 (6 bases). CDR1 MNHNY and CDR2 SVGAGI come from the germline V gene (reference sequence). The CDR3 runs 15 residues. V was cut by 7 bases and J by 2 bases, with 17 bases left in between.

The sample holds one count of this clone. The V and J genes are TRBV19 and TRBJ1-6; D is perhaps TRBD1 (5 bases). The CDR3 has 14 residues. The V end was cut by 5 bases, the J end by 5 bases, with 10 bases between. In germline, CDR1 is LNHDA, CDR2 SQIVND (reference sequence). The CDR3 DNA follows: TGTGCCAGTAGTCGGGTCAGGGATAATTCACCCCTCCACTTT. The encoded protein is CASSRVRDNSPLHF.

This chain links TRBV29-1 with TRBJ2-7; 9 bases agree with TRBD2. V was pared by 1 base and J by 2 bases, with 3 bases of the junction left unmatched. This CDR3 comprises 14 residues. The germline V gene has CDR1 SQVTM and CDR2 ANQGSEA. In DNA form, the CDR3 reads TGCAGCGTTGAAGCGCTAGCGGGAACCTACGAGCAGTACTTC. Its protein product is CSVEALAGTYEQYF.

The gene calls are TRBV7-9 and TRBJ2-7; TRBD2 matches at 7 bases. Germline V gives CDR1 SEHNR, CDR2 FQNEAQ (reference sequence). The CDR3 spans 11 residues. With 8 bases clipped from V and 4 bases from J, the junction kept 2 bases outside the gene matches. The CDR3 sequence is CASGRGYEQYF. As DNA, the CDR3 is TGTGCCAGCGGGCGGGGGTACGAGCAGTACTTC.

The V and J genes are TRBV6-1 and TRBJ2-5; 7 bases agree with TRBD1. J lost 3 bases, V lost 10 bases, and 11 bases had no gene match. The CDR3 totals 14 residues. CDR1 and CDR2 (germline): MNHNS, SASEGT. The CDR3 DNA reads as TGTGCCACCAGACAGGGTCTAAAGGAAGAGACCCAGTACTTC. Its protein product is CATRQGLKEETQYF.

V usage is TRBV18 and J usage is TRBJ1-2; no clear D gene. Germline CDR1 reads KGHSH; CDR2 reads LQKENI. Trimming stripped 1 base from V and 6 bases from J, with 9 bases between. The CDR3 is 13 residues long. This chain's CDR3 is CASSPLGDDGYTF. CDR3 nucleotides: TGTGCCAGCTCACCACTAGGAGACGATGGCTACACCTTC.

Only one count was recorded for this clone. The J gene is TRBJ2-5, the V gene TRBV5-1; D might be TRBD1 (6 bases). The CDR3 spans 15 residues. CDR1 and CDR2 from the germline V gene are SGHRS and YFSETQ. The V end lost 6 bases, the J end lost 1 base, and 16 bases lay between the germline ends. CDR3 DNA sequence: TGCGCCAGCACGTCGCAGGGGTCCCTCCAAGAGACCCAGTACTTC. Its protein product is CASTSQGSLQETQYF.

V usage is TRBV11-2 and J usage is TRBJ1-2, with a possible D match to TRBD1 (5 bases). Germline V gene lookup returns CDR1 SGHAT and CDR2 FQNNGV. CDR3 size: 13 residues. Deletions cut 4 bases from V and 6 bases from J, with 12 bases between. The CDR3 region is CASSSGTAHGYTF. The CDR3 DNA reads TGTGCCAGCAGCTCCGGGACCGCCCATGGCTACACCTTC.

The V and J genes are TRBV6-1 and TRBJ1-3, with TRBD1 matching 8 bases. Germline V CDR1 and CDR2: MNHNS, SASEGT. With V trimmed by 6 bases and J by 2 bases, 6 bases remained unmatched. The CDR3 runs 15 residues. CDR3 region: CASSYDRGAGNTIYF. CDR3 bases: TGTGCCAGCAGCTACGACAGGGGAGCTGGAAACACCATATATTTT.

The rearrangement uses TRBV7-9 and TRBJ2-2; D is ambiguous. The germline V and J ends were trimmed by 0 bases and 4 bases, with 9 bases remaining between them. Germline assignment: CDR1 SEHNR and CDR2 FQNEAQ (reference sequence). CDR3 length equals 15 residues. Here the CDR3 reads CASSLARAGTGELFF. Written as DNA, the CDR3 is TGTGCCAGCAGCTTAGCGCGAGCAGGCACCGGGGAGCTGTTTTTT.

This rearrangement joins TRBV7-3 to TRBJ2-3; 7 bases align to TRBD2. V trimming: 4 bases; J trimming: 2 bases; junction bases outside the gene matches: 6. The CDR3 length is 15 residues. Germline V lookup: CDR1 SGHTA, CDR2 FQGTGA. CDR3 region: CASSSIAGLTDTQYF. The CDR3 DNA sequence: TGTGCCAGCAGCTCAATAGCGGGCCTCACAGATACGCAGTATTTT.

This chain joins TRBV4-1 and TRBJ2-1; 8 nucleotides align to TRBD1. After removal of 1 base from V and 8 bases from J, the junction contained 7 bases not matched to a gene. The CDR3 length is 15 residues. Germline V gives CDR1 MGHRA, CDR2 YSYEKL. This CDR3 is CASSQGAGGLYEQFF. For the CDR3, the DNA is TGCGCCAGCAGCCAAGGGGCAGGGGGCCTGTATGAGCAGTTCTTC.

The CDR3 DNA sequence: TGTGCCAGCAGTCCCTGGACAGGGACCTACGAGCAGTACTTC. Amino acid sequence: CASSPWTGTYEQYF. The chain is built from TRBV6-5 and TRBJ2-7; 8 bases are shared with TRBD1. CDR3 size: 14 residues. The germline CDR1 and CDR2 sequences are MNHEY and SVGAGI. The V segment lost 5 bases and the J segment 2 bases; nucleotides outside the gene matches: 5.

The gene calls are TRBV6-5 and TRBJ1-2, with D possibly matching TRBD1 (5 bases). CDR3 length equals 13 residues. V was trimmed by 6 bases and J by 0 bases, leaving 8 bases between them. Germline loops: CDR1 MNHEY, CDR2 SVGAGI. The CDR3 loop reads CASRGLPNYGYTF. In nucleotides, the CDR3 is TGTGCCAGCAGGGGACTACCTAACTATGGCTACACCTTC.

In regard to this clone: A junction end diverges from the germline sequence, so it may reflect a read error. The V gene is TRBV5-4, the J gene TRBJ2-1; perhaps D is TRBD1 or TRBD2 (5 bases each). Germline CDR1 SGHNT, CDR2 YYREEE (reference sequence). The CDR3 is 15 residues long. The CDR3 DNA follows: TGCGCCAGCAGCCAAGATGGGGGTACCTACAATGAGCAGTTCTTC. Its protein product is CASSQDGGTYNEQFF.

CDR3 sequence: CASSLGLGSHGYTF. In DNA, the CDR3 is TGTGCCAGCAGCTTAGGGCTGGGGTCCCATGGCTACACCTTC. The V call is TRBV7-2, the J call TRBJ1-2; D gene uncertain. The CDR3 runs to 14 residues. CDR1 and CDR2 (germline): SGHTA, FQGNSA. The V gene lost 1 base and the J gene lost 6 bases, with 12 bases spanning the gap.

V usage is TRBV9 and J usage is TRBJ2-2; tentatively, D is TRBD2 (6 bases). CDR1 SGDLS and CDR2 YYNGEE come from the germline V gene. The CDR3 consists of 16 residues. V lost 0 bases and J lost 0, with 9 bases in between. Here the CDR3 DNA reads TGTGCCAGCAGCGTAGGTAGCGGAGCGAACACCGGGGAGCTGTTTTTT. Residues: CASSVGSGANTGELFF.